A selection of T cell receptor beta chains follows, all from one sample in a study of blood T cell repertoires in COVID-19. Measured with immunoSEQ multiplex PCR; TCRdb has only the in-frame clones, and not every one. Here the sample spans 95,000 to 150,000 clones, about 91% being singletons. The sequencing input was peripheral blood. The origin of the receptors is a woman in her forties or fifties with active or convalescent COVID-19. The CDR3 runs from the conserved cysteine through the conserved F or W. The D gene is left open where the match is weak. Not all rows give a size; the values are once, few, many and, for expanded clones, a class.

d_gene	abundance	v_gene	len	j_gene	CDR3aa	CDR3nt
NA	few	TRBV28	13	TRBJ2-2	CASRIRGTGELFF	TGTGCCAGCAGAATACGGGGGACCGGGGAGCTGTTTTTT
TRBD1	NA	TRBV7-9	15	TRBJ1-2	CASSTGDRGHYGYTF	TGTGCCAGCAGCACAGGGGACAGGGGGCACTATGGCTACACCTTC
NA	NA	TRBV27	15	TRBJ1-2	CASSHGRGGNYGYTF	TGTGCCAGCAGCCACGGACGCGGGGGCAACTATGGCTACACCTTC
TRBD2	NA	TRBV6-6	15	TRBJ2-7	CATREGPLVSYEQYF	TGTGCCACTCGGGAGGGTCCTTTAGTTTCCTACGAGCAGTACTTC
NA	NA	TRBV9	14	TRBJ1-1	CASSVGHENTEAFF	TGTGCCAGCAGCGTAGGACACGAGAACACTGAAGCTTTCTTT
TRBD2	NA	TRBV4-2	16	TRBJ2-1	CASSQELASGRNEQFF	TGTGCCAGCAGCCAAGAGTTGGCTAGCGGGAGGAATGAGCAGTTCTTC
NA	NA	TRBV11-2	17	TRBJ2-1	CASSLALGSPSYNEQFF	TGTGCCAGCAGCTTAGCATTGGGGAGTCCCTCCTACAATGAGCAGTTCTTC
NA	NA	TRBV13	12	TRBJ2-3	CASSSREDTQYF	TGTGCCAGCAGCTCCAGGGAAGATACGCAGTATTTT
NA	NA	TRBV7-2	14	TRBJ1-1	CASSSLSGNTEAFF	TGTGCCAGCAGCTCCCTCTCGGGGAACACTGAAGCTTTCTTT
NA	NA	TRBV3-1/TRBV3-2	18	TRBJ1-3	CASSQGRVFGSKRNTIYF	TGTGCCAGCAGCCAAGGTCGGGTGTTCGGCAGTAAAAGAAACACCATATATTTT
NA	NA	TRBV28	16	TRBJ2-5	CASSLPRAGLGETQYF	TGTGCCAGCAGTTTACCCCGAGCAGGGTTGGGGGAGACCCAGTACTTC
NA	NA	TRBV28	15	TRBJ1-5	CASSRNLDRNQPQHF	TGTGCCAGCAGCAGAAACTTAGACAGGAATCAGCCCCAGCATTTT
TRBD2	NA	TRBV10-3	14	TRBJ2-3	CAIRDQREGRTQYF	TGTGCCATCAGAGACCAGCGGGAAGGGCGGACGCAGTATTTT
TRBD2	NA	TRBV3-1/TRBV3-2	18	TRBJ2-5	CASSQDREAGGLPGAQYF	TGTGCCAGCAGCCAAGATCGGGAAGCGGGAGGCCTCCCGGGGGCCCAGTACTTC
NA	few	TRBV21-1	15	TRBJ1-1	CASSKPGQGGTEAFF	TGTGCCAGCAGCAAGCCGGGACAGGGCGGCACTGAAGCTTTCTTT